There are many counts of the clone carrying this T cell receptor (beta chain). The antigen remains undetermined. With iRepertoire HTBI primers and Arm-PCR of CDR3 regions, TCR beta libraries were built. Each CDR3 protein is one row after TCRdb ran MiXCR on the multiplex PCR reads. The sample includes approximately 400,000 distinct CDR3 sequences, roughly 12% seen only once; the top ten take about 20%. This record belongs to a study of regulatory T cells in long-lasting Graves disease. Broader study findings: Persistent patients shared some 2,900 public clonotypes among themselves. Newly diagnosed patients shared fewer, at about a thousand. The TCR repertoire of persistent Graves' patients was less diverse than that of newly diagnosed ones. There was favoring of TRBV28, TRBJ1-2 and TRBJ2-5 in persistent disease.

Regarding time point: newly diagnosed GD, antithyroid drugs for less than 3 months. The TCR library used RNA extracted from PBMCs. Trimming removed 5 bases from V and 0 bases from J, with 14 bases in between. The CDR3 is made up of 16 amino acids. In germline, CDR1 is SGHTA, CDR2 FQGNSA. In addition, the sample was reused for a study of T cells in Graves' hyperthyroidism and ophthalmopathy. That source reports: Classification by a 13 V-J model distinguished ophthalmopathy from stable hyperthyroidism.

The receptor comes from a woman between 18 and 29 years old with Graves disease. The specimen was peripheral blood mononuclear cells (PBMCs), collected at new diagnosis, from a patient treated with antithyroid drugs. The chain combines TRBV7-2 with TRBJ2-1, with D perhaps TRBD1 or TRBD2 (5 bases each). The CDR3, as DNA: TGTGCCAGCAGCCCGGGGCCGCGTTTCTCCTACAATGAGCAGTTCTTC. This codes for CASSPGPRFSYNEQFF.